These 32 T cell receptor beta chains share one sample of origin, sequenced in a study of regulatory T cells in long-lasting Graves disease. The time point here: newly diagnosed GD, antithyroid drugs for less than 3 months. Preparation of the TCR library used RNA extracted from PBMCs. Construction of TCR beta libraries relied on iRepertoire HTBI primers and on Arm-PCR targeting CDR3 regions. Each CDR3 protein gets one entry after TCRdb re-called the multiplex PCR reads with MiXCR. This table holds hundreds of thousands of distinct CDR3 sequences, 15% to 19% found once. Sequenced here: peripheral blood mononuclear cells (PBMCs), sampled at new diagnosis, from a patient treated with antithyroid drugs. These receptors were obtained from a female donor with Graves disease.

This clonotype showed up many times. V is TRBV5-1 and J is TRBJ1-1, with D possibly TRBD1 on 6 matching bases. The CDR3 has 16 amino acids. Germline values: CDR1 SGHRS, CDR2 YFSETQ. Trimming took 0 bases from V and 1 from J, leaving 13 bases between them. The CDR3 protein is CASSLDLGAANTEAFF. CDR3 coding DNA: TGCGCCAGCAGCTTGGACCTGGGGGCGGCGAACACTGAAGCTTTCTTT.

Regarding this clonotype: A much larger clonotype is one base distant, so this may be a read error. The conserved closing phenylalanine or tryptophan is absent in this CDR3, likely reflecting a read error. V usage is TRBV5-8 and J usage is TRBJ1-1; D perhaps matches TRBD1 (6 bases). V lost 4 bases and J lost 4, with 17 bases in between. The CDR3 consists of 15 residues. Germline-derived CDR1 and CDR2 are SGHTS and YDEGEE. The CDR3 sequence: CASSHPRGGRTEAFL. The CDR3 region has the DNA TGTGCCAGCAGCCACCCTCGGGGGGGCCGCACTGAAGCTTTCCTT.

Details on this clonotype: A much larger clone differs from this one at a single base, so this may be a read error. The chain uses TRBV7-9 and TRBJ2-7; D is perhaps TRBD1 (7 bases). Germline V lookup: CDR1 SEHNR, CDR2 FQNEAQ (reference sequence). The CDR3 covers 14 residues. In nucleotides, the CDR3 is TGTGCCTGCAGCTTGCGGGACAGCACCTACGAGCAGTACTTC. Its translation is CACSLRDSTYEQYF.

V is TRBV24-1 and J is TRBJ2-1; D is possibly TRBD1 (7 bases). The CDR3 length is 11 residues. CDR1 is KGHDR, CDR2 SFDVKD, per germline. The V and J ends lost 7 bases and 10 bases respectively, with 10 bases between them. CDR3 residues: CATSQGGEQFF. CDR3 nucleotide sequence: TGTGCCACCAGCCAGGGGGGCGAGCAGTTCTTC.

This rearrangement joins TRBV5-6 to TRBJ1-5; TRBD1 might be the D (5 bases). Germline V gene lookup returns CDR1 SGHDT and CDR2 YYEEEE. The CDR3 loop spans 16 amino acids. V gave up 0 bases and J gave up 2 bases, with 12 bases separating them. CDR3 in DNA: TGTGCCAGCAGCTTGGGGACACCTAAACGCAATCAGCCCCAGCATTTT. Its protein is CASSLGTPKRNQPQHF.

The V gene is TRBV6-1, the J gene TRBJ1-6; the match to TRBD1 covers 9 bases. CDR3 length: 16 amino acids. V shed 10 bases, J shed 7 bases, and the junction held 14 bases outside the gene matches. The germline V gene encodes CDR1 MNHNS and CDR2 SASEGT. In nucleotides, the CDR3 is TGTGCCACCGCCGGACAGGGGTCCTTAGGCAATTCACCCCTCCACTTT. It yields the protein CATAGQGSLGNSPLHF.

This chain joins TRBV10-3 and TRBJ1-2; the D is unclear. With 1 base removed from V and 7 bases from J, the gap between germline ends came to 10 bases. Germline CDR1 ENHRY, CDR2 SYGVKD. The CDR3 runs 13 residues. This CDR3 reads CAISELRDVGYTF. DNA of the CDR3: TGTGCCATCAGTGAGTTGAGAGATGTTGGCTACACCTTC.

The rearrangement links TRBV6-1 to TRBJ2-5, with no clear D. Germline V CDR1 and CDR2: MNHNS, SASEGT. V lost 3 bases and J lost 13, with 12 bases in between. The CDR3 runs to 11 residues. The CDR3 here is CASSDVSKPYF. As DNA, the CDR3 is TGTGCCAGCAGTGACGTGTCCAAGCCGTACTTC.

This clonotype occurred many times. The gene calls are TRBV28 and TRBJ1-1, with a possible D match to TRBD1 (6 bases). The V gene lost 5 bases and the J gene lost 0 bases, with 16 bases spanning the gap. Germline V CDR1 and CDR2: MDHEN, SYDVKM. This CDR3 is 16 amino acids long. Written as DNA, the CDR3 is TGTGCCAGCAGTACCCGCCAGAGGGGGGTGAACACTGAAGCTTTCTTT. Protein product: CASSTRQRGVNTEAFF.

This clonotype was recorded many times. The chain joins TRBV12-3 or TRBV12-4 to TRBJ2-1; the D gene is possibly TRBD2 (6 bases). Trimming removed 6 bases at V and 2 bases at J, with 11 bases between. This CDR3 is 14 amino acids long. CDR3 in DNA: TGTGCCAGCAGCTTTGCTAGCGCCTACAATGAGCAGTTCTTC. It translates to CASSFASAYNEQFF.

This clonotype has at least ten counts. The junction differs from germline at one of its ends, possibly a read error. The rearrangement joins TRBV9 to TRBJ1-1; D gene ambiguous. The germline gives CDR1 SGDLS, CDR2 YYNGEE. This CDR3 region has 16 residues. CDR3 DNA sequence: TGTGCCAGCAGCGTAGAATCAGTAGGCCGGAACACTGAAGCTTCCTTT. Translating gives CASSVESVGRNTEASF.

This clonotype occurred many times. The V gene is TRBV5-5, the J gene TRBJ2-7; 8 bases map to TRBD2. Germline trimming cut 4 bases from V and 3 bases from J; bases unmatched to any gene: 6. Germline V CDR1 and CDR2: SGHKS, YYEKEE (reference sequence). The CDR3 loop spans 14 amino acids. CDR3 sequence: CASSRGGRNYEQYF. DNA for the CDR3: TGTGCCAGCAGCCGGGGGGGGCGCAACTACGAGCAGTACTTC.

In DNA form, the CDR3 reads TGTGCCAGCAGCGAGACCGGGGCTAGCACAGATACGCAGTATTTT. Its protein is CASSETGASTDTQYF. This chain links TRBV13 with TRBJ2-3, with D perhaps given as TRBD1 or TRBD2 (5 bases each). The CDR3 extends over 15 amino acids. The V end was cut by 5 bases, the J end by 0 bases, with 12 bases between. CDR1 is PRHDT, CDR2 FYEKMQ, per germline (reference sequence).

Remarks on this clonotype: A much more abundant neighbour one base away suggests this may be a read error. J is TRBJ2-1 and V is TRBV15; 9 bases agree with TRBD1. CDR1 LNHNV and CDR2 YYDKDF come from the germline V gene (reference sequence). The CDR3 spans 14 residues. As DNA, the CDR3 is TGTGCCACGTGGACAGGGGCCTCCTACAGTGAGCAGTTCTTC. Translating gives CATWTGASYSEQFF.

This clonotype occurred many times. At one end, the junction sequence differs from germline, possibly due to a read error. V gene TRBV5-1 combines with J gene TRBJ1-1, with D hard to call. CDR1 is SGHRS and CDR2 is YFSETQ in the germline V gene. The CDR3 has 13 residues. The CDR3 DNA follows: TGTGCCAGCAGTTTAGAGGGTGGCGCTGAAGCTTTCTTT. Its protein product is CASSLEGGAEAFF. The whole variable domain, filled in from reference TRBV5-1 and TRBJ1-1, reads KAGVTQTPRYLIKTRGQQVTLSCSPISGHRSVSWYQQTPGQGLQFLFEYFSETQRNKGNFPGRFSGRQFSNSRSEMNVSTLELGDSALYLCASSLEGGAEAFFGQGTRLTVV.

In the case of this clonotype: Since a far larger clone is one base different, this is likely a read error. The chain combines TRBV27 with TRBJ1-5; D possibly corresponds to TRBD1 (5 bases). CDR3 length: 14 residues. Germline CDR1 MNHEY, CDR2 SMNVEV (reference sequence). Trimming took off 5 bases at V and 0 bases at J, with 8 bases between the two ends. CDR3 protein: CASSDGASNQPQHF. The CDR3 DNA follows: TGTGCCAGCAGTGATGGGGCTAGCAATCAGCCCCAGCATTTT.

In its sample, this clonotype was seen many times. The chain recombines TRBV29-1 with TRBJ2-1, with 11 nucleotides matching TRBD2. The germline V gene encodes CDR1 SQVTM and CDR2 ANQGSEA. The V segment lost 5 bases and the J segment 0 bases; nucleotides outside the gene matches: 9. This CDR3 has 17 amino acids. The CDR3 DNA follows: TGCAGCGTTTCAGGGGCTAGCGGGGGGAGCTCCTACAATGAGCAGTTCTTC. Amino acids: CSVSGASGGSSYNEQFF.

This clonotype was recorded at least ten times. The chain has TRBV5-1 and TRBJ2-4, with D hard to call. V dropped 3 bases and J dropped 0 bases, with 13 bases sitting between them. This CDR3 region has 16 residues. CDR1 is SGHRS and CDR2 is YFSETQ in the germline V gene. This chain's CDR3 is CASSSEVDPAKNIQYF. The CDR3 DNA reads TGCGCCAGCAGCTCGGAAGTTGATCCAGCCAAAAACATTCAGTACTTC. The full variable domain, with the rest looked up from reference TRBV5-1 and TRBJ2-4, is KAGVTQTPRYLIKTRGQQVTLSCSPISGHRSVSWYQQTPGQGLQFLFEYFSETQRNKGNFPGRFSGRQFSNSRSEMNVSTLELGDSALYLCASSSEVDPAKNIQYFGAGTRLSVL.

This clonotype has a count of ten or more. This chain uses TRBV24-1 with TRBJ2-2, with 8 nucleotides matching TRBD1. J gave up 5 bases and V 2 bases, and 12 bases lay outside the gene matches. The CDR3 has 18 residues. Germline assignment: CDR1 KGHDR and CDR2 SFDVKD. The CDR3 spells CATSDSETGVWGTGELFF. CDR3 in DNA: TGTGCCACCAGTGATTCTGAGACAGGGGTATGGGGAACCGGGGAGCTGTTTTTT.

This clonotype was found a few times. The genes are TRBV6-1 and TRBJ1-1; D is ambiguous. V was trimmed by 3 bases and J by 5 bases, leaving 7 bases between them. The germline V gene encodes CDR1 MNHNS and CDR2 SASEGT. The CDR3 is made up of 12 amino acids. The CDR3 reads CASSERTTEAFF. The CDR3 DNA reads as TGTGCCAGCAGTGAGAGGACGACTGAAGCTTTCTTT.

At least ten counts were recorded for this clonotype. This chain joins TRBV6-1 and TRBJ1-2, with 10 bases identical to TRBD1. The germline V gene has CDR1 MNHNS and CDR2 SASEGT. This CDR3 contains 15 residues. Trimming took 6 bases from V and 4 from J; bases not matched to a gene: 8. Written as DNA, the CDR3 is TGTGCCAGCAGCCGACGGACAGGGGGGTCCTATGGCTACACCTTC. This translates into CASSRRTGGSYGYTF.

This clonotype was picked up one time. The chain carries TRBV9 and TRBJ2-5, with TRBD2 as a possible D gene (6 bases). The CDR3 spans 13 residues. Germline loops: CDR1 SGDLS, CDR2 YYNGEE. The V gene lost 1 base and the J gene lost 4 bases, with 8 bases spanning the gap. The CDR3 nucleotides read TGTGCCAGCAGCGTATACGGGGGAGAGACCCAGTACTTC. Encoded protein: CASSVYGGETQYF.

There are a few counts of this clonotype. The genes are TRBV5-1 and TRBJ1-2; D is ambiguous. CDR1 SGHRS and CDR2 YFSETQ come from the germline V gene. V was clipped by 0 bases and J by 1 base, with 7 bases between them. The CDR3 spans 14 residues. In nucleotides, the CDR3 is TGCGCCAGCAGCTTGGGGGGTCTTAACTATGGCTACACCTTC. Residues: CASSLGGLNYGYTF.

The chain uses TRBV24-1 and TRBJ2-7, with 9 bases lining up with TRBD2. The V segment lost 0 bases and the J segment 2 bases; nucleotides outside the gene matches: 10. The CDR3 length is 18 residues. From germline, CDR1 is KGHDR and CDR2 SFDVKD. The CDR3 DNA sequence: TGTGCCACCAGTGATTTGTTTAATAGCGGGAGAGGACCCTACGAGCAGTACTTC. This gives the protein CATSDLFNSGRGPYEQYF.

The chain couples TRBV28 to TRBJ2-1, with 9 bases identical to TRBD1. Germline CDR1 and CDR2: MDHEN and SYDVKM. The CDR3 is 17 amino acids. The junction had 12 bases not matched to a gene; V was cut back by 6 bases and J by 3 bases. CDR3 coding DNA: TGTGCCAGCAGCCCTCCCTCGCCGGACAGGGGCTACAATGAGCAGTTCTTC. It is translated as CASSPPSPDRGYNEQFF.

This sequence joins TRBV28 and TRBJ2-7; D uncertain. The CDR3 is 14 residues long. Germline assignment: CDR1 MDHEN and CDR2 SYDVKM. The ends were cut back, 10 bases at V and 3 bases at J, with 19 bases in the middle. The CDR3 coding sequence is TGTGCCATCGTGACATCCGAAATGGGCTACGAGCAGTACTTC. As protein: CAIVTSEMGYEQYF. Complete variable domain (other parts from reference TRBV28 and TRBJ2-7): DVKVTQSSRYLVKRTGEKVFLECVQDMDHENMFWYRQDPGLGLRLIYFSYDVKMKEKGDIPEGYSVSREKKERFSLILESASTNQTSMYLCAIVTSEMGYEQYFGPGTRLTVT.

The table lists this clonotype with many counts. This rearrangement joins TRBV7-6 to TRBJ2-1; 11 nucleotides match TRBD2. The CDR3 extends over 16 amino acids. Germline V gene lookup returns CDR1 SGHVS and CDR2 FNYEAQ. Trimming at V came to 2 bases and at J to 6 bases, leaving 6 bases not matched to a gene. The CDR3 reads CASSLSGSGGANEQFF. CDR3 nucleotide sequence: TGTGCCAGCAGCTTAAGTGGTAGCGGGGGGGCCAATGAGCAGTTCTTC.

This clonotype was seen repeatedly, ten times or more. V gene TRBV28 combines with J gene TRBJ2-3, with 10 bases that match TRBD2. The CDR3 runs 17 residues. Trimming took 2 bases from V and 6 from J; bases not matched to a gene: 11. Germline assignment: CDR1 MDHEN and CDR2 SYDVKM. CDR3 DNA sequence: TGTGCCAGCAGTTTAAGCCTACTAGCGGGATTTCCCGATACGCAGTATTTT. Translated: CASSLSLLAGFPDTQYF. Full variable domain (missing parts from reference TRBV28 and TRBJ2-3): DVKVTQSSRYLVKRTGEKVFLECVQDMDHENMFWYRQDPGLGLRLIYFSYDVKMKEKGDIPEGYSVSREKKERFSLILESASTNQTSMYLCASSLSLLAGFPDTQYFGPGTRLTVL.

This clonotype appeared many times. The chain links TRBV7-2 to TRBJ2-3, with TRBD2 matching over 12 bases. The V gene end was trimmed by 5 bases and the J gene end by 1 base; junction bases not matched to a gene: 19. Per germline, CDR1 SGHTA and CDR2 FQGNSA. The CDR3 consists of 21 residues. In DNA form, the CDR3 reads TGTGCCAGCAGCCCCCGACTAGCGGGAGCCATAAACCGGAAGGGCACAGATACGCAGTATTTT. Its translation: CASSPRLAGAINRKGTDTQYF.

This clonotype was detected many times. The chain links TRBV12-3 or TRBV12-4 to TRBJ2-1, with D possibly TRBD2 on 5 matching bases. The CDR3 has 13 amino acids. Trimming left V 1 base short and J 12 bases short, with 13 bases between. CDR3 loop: CASSLENGIRQFF. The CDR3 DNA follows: TGTGCCAGCAGTTTAGAGAACGGGATCCGGCAGTTCTTC.

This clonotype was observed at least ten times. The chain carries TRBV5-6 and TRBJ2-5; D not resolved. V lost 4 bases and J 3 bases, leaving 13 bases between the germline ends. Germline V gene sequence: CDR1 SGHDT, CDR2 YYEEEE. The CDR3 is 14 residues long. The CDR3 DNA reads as TGTGCCAGCAGCCTCTTAGACGGAGAAGAGACCCAGTACTTC. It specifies CASSLLDGEETQYF.

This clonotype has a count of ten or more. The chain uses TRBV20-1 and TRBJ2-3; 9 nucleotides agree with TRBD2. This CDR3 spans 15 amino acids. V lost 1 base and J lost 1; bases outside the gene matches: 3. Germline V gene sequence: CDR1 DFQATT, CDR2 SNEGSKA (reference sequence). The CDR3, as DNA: TGCAGTGCTAGAGCACGGACTAGCGGCACAGATACGCAGTATTTT. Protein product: CSARARTSGTDTQYF.